The present T cell receptor beta chain was sequenced within a study of metastatic and nonmetastatic thyroid tumors. Study information: Repertoires from blood and tumor or nodule tissue of malignant and benign thyroid patients were compared.

Authors' data handling: CDR3 was compared across clinicopathological groups, and the resulting differences were used to build a distant-metastasis classifier for papillary thyroid cancer. TCRdb re-clonotyped the PCR reads through MiXCR. What appears here as the V and J calls and clone size reflects TCRdb's work, not the paper's. Of about 24,000 clones in the sample, approximately 20% were seen once. Thyroid surgery was performed in patients who had received no treatment beforehand. V shed 2 bases and J shed 7 bases, with 14 bases lying between them. From germline, CDR1 is SGHVS and CDR2 FQNEAQ. This CDR3 is built from 14 residues. A note on this clone: The antigen remains undetermined.

Study outcomes and limitations: In both blood and tumor samples, TCR beta diversity was reported significantly higher for malignant than benign nodules.

The rearrangement uses TRBV7-8 and TRBJ2-5; maybe TRBD1 (5 bases). What was sequenced was blood. The sequence was collected from a male donor with papillary thyroid cancer or a benign thyroid nodule (not recorded which). Some clones in this sample may be carry-over from other donors' samples. CDR3 sequence (DNA): TGTGCCAGCAGCTTATGGCAGGGCCCGGGGACCCAGTACTTC. This translates into CASSLWQGPGTQYF.